This T cell receptor (beta chain) was retrieved from a study of blood T cell repertoires in COVID-19. Background on the study: Specimens from acute and convalescent COVID-19 originated in the United States, Italy and Spain. Sources were T cells, B-cell-depleted T cells, or PBMCs; the material itself was cDNA or gDNA.

Original analysis: The authors estimated nucleated cell counts from reference gene primer amplification. TCRdb keeps only in-frame clones here, not all; method: immunoSEQ multiplex PCR. That table supplies the V and J calls and clone size; D and trimming were determined from the DNA. The sample includes approximately 360,000 clones, around 87% of them seen just once. The V end was cut by 2 bases, the J end by 5 bases, with 9 bases between. Germline loops: CDR1 MNHEY, CDR2 SVGAGI. The CDR3 runs to 13 residues. The specimen sequenced was peripheral blood. This clonotype was obtained from a man aged 18 to 29 with active or convalescent COVID-19. The chain carries TRBV6-5 and TRBJ1-1; possible D gene TRBD1, 5 bases. CDR3 region: CASSYVGGTEAFF. As DNA, the CDR3 is TGTGCCAGCAGTTACGTGGGGGGGACTGAAGCTTTCTTT.